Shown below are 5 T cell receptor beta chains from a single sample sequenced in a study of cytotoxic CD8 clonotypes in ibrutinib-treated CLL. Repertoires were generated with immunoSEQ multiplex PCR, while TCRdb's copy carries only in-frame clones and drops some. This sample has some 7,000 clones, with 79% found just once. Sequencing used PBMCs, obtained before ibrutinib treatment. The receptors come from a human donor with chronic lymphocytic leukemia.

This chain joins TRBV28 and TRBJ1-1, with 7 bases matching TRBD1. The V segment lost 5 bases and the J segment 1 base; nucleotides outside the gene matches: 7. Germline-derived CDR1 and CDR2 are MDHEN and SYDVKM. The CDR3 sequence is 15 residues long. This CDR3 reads CASSPTGQKNTEAFF. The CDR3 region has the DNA TGTGCCAGCAGTCCGACGGGACAGAAGAACACTGAAGCTTTCTTT.

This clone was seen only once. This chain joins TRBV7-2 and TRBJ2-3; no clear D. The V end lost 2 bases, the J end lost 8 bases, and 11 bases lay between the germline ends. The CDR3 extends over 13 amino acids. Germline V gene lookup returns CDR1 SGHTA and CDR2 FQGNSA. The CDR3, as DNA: TGTGCCAGCAGCTTAAATAAAGGTGGTACGCAGTATTTT. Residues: CASSLNKGGTQYF.

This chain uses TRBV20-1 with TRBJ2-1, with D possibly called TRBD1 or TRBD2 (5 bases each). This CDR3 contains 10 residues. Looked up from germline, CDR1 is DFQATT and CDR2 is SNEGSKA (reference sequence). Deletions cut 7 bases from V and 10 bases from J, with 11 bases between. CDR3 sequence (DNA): TGCAGTGGGGGCAGGAGGGAGCAGTTCTTC. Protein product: CSGGRREQFF.

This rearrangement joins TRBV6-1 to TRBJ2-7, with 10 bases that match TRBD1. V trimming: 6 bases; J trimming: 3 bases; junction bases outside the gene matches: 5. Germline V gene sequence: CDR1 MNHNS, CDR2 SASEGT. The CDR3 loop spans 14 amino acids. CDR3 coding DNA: TGTGCCAGCAGGACGTGGGACAGGGGCTACGAGCAGTACTTC. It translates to CASRTWDRGYEQYF.

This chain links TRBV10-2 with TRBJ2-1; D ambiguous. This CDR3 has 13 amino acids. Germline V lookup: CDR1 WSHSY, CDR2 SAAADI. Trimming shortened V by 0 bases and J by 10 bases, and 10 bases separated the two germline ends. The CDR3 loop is CASSESVATEQFF. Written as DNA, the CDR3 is TGCGCCAGCAGTGAGTCGGTCGCGACAGAGCAGTTCTTC.